This TCR beta chain was recorded in a study of cytomegalovirus exposure and HLA in healthy donors. Study-level information: Earlier sequencing of about 179 million T cells yielded around 120 million unique TCR beta sequences.

PCR primers comprised 60 Vbeta and 13 Jbeta primers. Clones were sequenced by immunoSEQ multiplex PCR, and TCRdb holds only the in-frame ones, with some missing. The sample includes around 130,000 clones, around 85% of them seen just once. Germline CDR1 is LNHNV and CDR2 is YYDKDF (reference sequence). The CDR3 runs to 15 residues. The J segment lost 7 bases and the V segment lost 5 bases, leaving 11 bases of the junction unmatched. Source material: PBMCs. This sequence joins TRBV15 and TRBJ2-1; TRBD1 matches at 7 bases. The TCR sequence derives from a boy aged 5 to 17 in good health and CMV-seronegative. The CDR3 here is CATSRGQHGDNEQFF. CDR3 DNA: TGTGCCACCAGCCGGGGACAGCATGGGGATAATGAGCAGTTCTTC.